This T cell receptor (beta chain) was recorded in a study of cytomegalovirus exposure and HLA in healthy donors. PCR involved 60 Vbeta and 13 Jbeta primers. Only in-frame clones appear in the TCRdb table, and some are missing; sequencing was by immunoSEQ multiplex PCR. Of about 130,000 clones in the sample, 76% were seen once. V was clipped by 5 bases and J by 2 bases, with 7 bases between them. The CDR3 runs 12 residues. Looked up from germline, CDR1 is MNHEY and CDR2 is SMNVEV (reference sequence). This clone was counted between two and nine times. This clonotype was sampled from a female donor in good health and CMV-seropositive. The specimen sequenced was PBMCs. V is TRBV27 and J is TRBJ2-7; no firm D call. The CDR3 DNA reads TGTGCCAGCAGTCCGCGCCCCTACGAGCAGTACTTC. Translating gives CASSPRPYEQYF.